This T cell receptor (beta chain) was captured by sequencing in a study of CD8 T cells in ankylosing spondylitis. The CDR3 sequence is 15 residues long. Germline CDR1 and CDR2: LNHDA and SQIVND (reference sequence). V lost 6 bases, J lost 0 bases, and 5 bases stayed unmatched. By quantitative 5'-RACE with molecular barcodes, the TCR beta libraries were made. TCRdb fed the 5' RACE reads into MiXCR, producing one record per CDR3 protein. The sample includes 200,000 to 250,000 distinct CDR3 sequences, 10% to 13% of them seen just once. This clonotype has just a few counts. The antigen remains unidentified. General observations from the study: Past studies reported some motif variants in reactive arthritis synovial fluid and blood. Clones that were linked to disease were CD8+ and were relatively rare in peripheral blood. Characteristic, it appeared, of ankylosing spondylitis blood was a TCR beta motif of eight or nine highly homologous variants.

This receptor was taken from a male donor with ankylosing spondylitis or in good health (not recorded which). The chain links TRBV19 to TRBJ1-1; 9 bases map to TRBD1. The sample taken for sequencing was blood, either unsorted or a sorted T cell fraction (not recorded which). CDR3 region: CASSRQGVLNTEAFF. The DNA for the CDR3 is TGTGCCAGTAGCCGACAGGGGGTCCTGAACACTGAAGCTTTCTTT.